The sequence of this TCR beta chain was determined in a study of technical replicates of blood from a handful of donors. Repertoires were generated with immunoSEQ multiplex PCR, while TCRdb's copy carries only in-frame clones and drops some. The table has about 88,000 clones, roughly 92% seen once; the top ten hold approximately 0.25%. This clone was seen only a few times. The CDR3 loop spans 12 amino acids. CDR1 and CDR2 (germline): LNHDA, SQIVND (reference sequence). V gave up 7 bases and J gave up 7 bases, with 14 bases separating them. This clonotype was sampled from a human donor in good health. The V gene is TRBV19, the J gene TRBJ2-7; TRBD2 is a possible D gene (6 bases). Sequenced input: T cells isolated from PBMCs. The DNA of the CDR3 is TGTGCCAGTACCGGGGGAGAAGGGGAGCAGTACTTC. Its translation: CASTGGEGEQYF.